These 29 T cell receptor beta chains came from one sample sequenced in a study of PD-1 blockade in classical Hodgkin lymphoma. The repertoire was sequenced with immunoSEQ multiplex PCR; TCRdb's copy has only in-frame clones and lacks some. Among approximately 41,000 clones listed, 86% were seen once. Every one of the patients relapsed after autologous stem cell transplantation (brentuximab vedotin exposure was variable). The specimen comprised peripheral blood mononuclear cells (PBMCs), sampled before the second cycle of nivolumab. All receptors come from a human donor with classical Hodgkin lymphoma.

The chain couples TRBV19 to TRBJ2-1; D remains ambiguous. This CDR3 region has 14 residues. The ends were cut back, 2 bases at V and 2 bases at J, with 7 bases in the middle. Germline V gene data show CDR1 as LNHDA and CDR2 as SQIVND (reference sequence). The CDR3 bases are TGTGCCAGTAGTATAAGGGTCGCCTACAATGAGCAGTTCTTC. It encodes CASSIRVAYNEQFF.

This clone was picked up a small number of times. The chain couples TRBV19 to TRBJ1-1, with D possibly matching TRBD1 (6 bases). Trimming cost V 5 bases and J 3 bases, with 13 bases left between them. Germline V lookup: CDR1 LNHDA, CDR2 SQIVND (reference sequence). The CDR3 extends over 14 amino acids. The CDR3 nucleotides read TGTGCCAGTAGTCCAATGTCAGGGGACACTGAAGCTTTCTTT. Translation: CASSPMSGDTEAFF.

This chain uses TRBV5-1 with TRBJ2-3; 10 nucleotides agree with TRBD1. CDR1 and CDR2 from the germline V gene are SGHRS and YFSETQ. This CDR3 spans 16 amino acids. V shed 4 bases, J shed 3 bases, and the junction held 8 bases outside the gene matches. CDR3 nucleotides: TGCGCCAGCAGCCCAAACCGGGACAGGGGTACAGATACGCAGTATTTT. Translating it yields CASSPNRDRGTDTQYF.

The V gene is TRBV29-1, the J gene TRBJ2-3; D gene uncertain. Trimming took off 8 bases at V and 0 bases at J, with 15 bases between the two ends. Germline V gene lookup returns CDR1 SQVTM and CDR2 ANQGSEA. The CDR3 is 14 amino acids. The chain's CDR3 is CSTATASSTDTQYF. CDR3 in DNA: TGCAGCACGGCCACAGCATCTAGCACAGATACGCAGTATTTT.

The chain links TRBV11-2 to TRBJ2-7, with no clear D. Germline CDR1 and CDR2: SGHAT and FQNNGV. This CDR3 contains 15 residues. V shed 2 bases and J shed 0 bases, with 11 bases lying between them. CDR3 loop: CASSLNSLSSYEQYF. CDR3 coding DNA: TGTGCCAGCAGCTTAAACTCCTTGAGCTCCTACGAGCAGTACTTC.

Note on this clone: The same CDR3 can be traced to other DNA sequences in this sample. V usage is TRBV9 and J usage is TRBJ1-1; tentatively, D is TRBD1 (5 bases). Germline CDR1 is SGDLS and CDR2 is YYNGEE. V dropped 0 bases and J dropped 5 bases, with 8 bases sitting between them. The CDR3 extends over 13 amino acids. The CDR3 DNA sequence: TGTGCCAGCAGCGTAGGAGGGGATACTGAAGCTTTCTTT. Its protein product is CASSVGGDTEAFF.

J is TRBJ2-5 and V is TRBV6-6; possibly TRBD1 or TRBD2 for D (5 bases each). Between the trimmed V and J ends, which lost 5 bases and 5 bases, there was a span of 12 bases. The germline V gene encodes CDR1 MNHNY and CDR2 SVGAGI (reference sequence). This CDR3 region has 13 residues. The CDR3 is CASSQRGAETQYF. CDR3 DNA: TGTGCCAGCAGTCAGAGAGGGGCTGAGACCCAGTACTTC.

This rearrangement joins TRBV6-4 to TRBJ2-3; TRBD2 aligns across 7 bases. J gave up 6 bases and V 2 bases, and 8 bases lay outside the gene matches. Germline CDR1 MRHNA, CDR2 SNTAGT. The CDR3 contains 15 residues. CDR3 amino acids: CASSDKAGAADTQYF. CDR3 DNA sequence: TGTGCCAGCAGTGACAAGGCGGGAGCTGCTGATACGCAGTATTTT.

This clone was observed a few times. In DNA, the CDR3 is TGCGCCAGCAGGAGTGATTGGGCCGAGCAGTACTTC. It yields the protein CASRSDWAEQYF. The J gene is TRBJ2-7, the V gene TRBV5-1; D not resolved. Trimming cost V 5 bases and J 6 bases, with 12 bases left between them. CDR1 is SGHRS, CDR2 YFSETQ, per germline. The CDR3 has 12 amino acids.

CDR3: CASSLGLAPGELFF. The CDR3 nucleotides read TGCGCCAGCAGCCTTGGACTAGCCCCCGGGGAGCTGTTTTTT. The chain is built from TRBV5-1 and TRBJ2-2; 8 nucleotides line up with TRBD2. J lost 6 bases, V lost 4 bases, and 5 bases had no gene match. Germline loops: CDR1 SGHRS, CDR2 YFSETQ. This CDR3 has 14 amino acids.

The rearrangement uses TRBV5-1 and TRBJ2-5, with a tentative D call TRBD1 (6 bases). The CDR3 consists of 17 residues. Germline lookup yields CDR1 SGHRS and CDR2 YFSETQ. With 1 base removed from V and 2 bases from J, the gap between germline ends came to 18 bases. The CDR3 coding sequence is TGCGCCAGCAGCTTGACTAGGGGACATGCCAGGCAAGAGACCCAGTACTTC. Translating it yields CASSLTRGHARQETQYF. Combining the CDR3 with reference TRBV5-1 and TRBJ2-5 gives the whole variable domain KAGVTQTPRYLIKTRGQQVTLSCSPISGHRSVSWYQQTPGQGLQFLFEYFSETQRNKGNFPGRFSGRQFSNSRSEMNVSTLELGDSALYLCASSLTRGHARQETQYFGPGTRLLVL.

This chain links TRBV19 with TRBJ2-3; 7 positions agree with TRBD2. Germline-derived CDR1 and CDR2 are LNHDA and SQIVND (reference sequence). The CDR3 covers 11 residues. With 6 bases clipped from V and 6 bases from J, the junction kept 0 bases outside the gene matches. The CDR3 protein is CASRGGDTQYF. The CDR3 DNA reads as TGTGCCAGTAGGGGGGGGGATACGCAGTATTTT. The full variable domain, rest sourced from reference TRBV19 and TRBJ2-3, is DGGITQSPKYLFRKEGQNVTLSCEQNLNHDAMYWYRQDPGQGLRLIYYSQIVNDFQKGDIAEGYSVSREKKESFPLTVTSAQKNPTAFYLCASRGGDTQYFGPGTRLTVL.

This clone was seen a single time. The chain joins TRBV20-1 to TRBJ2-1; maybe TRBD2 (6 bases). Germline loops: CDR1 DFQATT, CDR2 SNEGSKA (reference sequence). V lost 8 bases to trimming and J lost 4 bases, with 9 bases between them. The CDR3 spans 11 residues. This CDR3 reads CSSRGYNEQFF. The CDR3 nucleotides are TGCAGTTCTCGGGGGTACAATGAGCAGTTCTTC.

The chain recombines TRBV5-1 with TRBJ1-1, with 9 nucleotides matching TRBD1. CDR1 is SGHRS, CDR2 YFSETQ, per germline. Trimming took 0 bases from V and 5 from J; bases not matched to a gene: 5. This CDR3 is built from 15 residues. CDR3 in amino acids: CASSLAQGAGTEAFF. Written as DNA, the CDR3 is TGCGCCAGCAGCTTGGCACAGGGGGCAGGGACTGAAGCTTTCTTT.

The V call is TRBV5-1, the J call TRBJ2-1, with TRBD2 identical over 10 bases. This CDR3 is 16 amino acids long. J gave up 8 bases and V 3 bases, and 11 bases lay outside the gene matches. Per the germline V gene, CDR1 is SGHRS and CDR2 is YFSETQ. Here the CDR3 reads CASSSNSGGLSYEQFF. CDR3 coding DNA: TGCGCCAGCAGCTCAAATAGCGGGGGGCTTTCCTATGAGCAGTTCTTC.

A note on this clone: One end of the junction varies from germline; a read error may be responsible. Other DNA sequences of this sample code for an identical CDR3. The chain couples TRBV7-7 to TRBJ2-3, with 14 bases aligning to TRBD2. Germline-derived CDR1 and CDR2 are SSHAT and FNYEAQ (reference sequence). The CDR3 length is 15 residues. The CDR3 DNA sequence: TGTGCTAGCAGCCGGACTAGCGGGGGGACAGATACGCAGTATTTT. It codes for CASSRTSGGTDTQYF.

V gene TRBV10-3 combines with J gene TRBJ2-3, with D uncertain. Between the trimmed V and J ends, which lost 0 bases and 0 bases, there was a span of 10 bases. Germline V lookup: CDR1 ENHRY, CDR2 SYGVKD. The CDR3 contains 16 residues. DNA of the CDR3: TGTGCCATCAGTGAGTCAACGACACTAAGCACAGATACGCAGTATTTT. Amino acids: CAISESTTLSTDTQYF.

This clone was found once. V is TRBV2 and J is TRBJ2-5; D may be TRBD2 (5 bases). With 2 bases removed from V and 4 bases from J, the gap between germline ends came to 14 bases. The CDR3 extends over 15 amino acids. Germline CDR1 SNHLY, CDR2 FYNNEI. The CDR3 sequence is CASSESGRSGETQYF. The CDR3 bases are TGTGCCAGCAGTGAATCTGGGAGATCGGGAGAGACCCAGTACTTC. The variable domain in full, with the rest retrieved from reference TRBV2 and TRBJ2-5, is EPEVTQTPSHQVTQMGQEVILRCVPISNHLYFYWYRQILGQKVEFLVSFYNNEISEKSEIFDDQFSVERPDGSNFTLKIRSTKLEDSAMYFCASSESGRSGETQYFGPGTRLLVL.

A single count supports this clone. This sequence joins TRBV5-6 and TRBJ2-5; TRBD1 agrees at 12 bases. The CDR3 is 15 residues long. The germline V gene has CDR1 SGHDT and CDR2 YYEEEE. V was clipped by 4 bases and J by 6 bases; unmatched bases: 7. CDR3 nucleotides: TGTGCCAGCAGCCCGGGACAGGGGGCAGCGAAGACCCAGTACTTC. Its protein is CASSPGQGAAKTQYF.

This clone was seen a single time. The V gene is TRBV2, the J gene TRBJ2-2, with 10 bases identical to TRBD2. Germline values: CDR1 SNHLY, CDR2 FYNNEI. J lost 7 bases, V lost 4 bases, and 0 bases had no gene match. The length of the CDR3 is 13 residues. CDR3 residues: CASSGLAGGELFF. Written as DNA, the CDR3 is TGTGCCAGCAGTGGACTAGCGGGCGGGGAGCTGTTTTTT.

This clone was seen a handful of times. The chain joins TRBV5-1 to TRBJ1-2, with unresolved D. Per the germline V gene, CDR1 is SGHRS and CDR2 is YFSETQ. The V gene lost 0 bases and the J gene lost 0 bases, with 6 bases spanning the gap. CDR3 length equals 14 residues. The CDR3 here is CASSLDQANYGYTF. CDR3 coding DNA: TGCGCCAGCAGCTTGGACCAAGCTAACTATGGCTACACCTTC.

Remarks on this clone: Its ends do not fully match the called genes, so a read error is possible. The CDR3 spells CASSEAGGSNQPQHF. CDR3 coding DNA: TGTGCCAGCAGCGAAGCTGGTGGTAGCAATCAGCCCCAGCATTTT. V is TRBV6-1 and J is TRBJ1-5, with D hard to call. The CDR3 totals 15 residues. Germline values: CDR1 MNHNS, CDR2 SASEGT.

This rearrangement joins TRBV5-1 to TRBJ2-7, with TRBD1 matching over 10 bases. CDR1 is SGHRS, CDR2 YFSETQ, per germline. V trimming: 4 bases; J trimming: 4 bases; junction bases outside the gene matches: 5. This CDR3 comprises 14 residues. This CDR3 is CASSLRDRGYEQYF. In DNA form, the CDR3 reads TGCGCCAGCAGCCTAAGGGACAGGGGTTACGAGCAGTACTTC. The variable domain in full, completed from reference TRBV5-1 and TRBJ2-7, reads KAGVTQTPRYLIKTRGQQVTLSCSPISGHRSVSWYQQTPGQGLQFLFEYFSETQRNKGNFPGRFSGRQFSNSRSEMNVSTLELGDSALYLCASSLRDRGYEQYFGPGTRLTVT.

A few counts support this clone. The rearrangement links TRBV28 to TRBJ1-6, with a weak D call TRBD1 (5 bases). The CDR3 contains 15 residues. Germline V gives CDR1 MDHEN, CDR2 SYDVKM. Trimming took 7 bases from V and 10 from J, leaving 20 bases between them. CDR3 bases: TGTGCCAGCATCCCGGGCCAGGGCGGTCGGTCACCCCTCCACTTT. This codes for CASIPGQGGRSPLHF.

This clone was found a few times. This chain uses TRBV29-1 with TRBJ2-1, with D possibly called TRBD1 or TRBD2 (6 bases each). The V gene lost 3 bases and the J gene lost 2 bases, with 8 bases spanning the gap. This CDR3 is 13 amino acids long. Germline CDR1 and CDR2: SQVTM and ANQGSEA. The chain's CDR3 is CSVDGGPYNEQFF. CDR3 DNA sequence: TGCAGCGTTGATGGGGGGCCCTACAATGAGCAGTTCTTC.

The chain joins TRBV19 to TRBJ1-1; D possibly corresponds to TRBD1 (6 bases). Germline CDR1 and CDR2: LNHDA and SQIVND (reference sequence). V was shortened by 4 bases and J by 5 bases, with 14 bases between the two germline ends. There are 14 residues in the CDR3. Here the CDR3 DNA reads TGTGCCAGTAGTACCGGGGGGCGAGGTACTGAAGCTTTCTTT. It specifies CASSTGGRGTEAFF.

CDR3 in DNA: TGTGCCAGCAGCGTAGGCGGCAGGGCTTTCGACGAGCAGTACTTC. This codes for CASSVGGRAFDEQYF. V gene TRBV9 combines with J gene TRBJ2-7; D is possibly TRBD1 (5 bases). V lost 0 bases and J lost 5, with 15 bases in between. The CDR3 loop spans 15 amino acids. Germline lookup yields CDR1 SGDLS and CDR2 YYNGEE.

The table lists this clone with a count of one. CDR3 sequence reads: CATSVDRGHNGYTF. CDR3 nucleotide sequence: TGTGCCACCAGCGTTGACAGGGGGCATAATGGCTACACCTTC. The chain couples TRBV15 to TRBJ1-2, with 10 nucleotides matching TRBD1. From germline, CDR1 is LNHNV and CDR2 YYDKDF (reference sequence). J gave up 6 bases and V 5 bases, and 6 bases lay outside the gene matches. The CDR3 length is 14 residues. The full variable domain, completed using reference TRBV15 and TRBJ1-2, is DAMVIQNPRYQVTQFGKPVTLSCSQTLNHNVMYWYQQKSSQAPKLLFHYYDKDFNNEADTPDNFQSRRPNTSFCFLDIRSPGLGDTAMYLCATSVDRGHNGYTFGSGTRLTVV.

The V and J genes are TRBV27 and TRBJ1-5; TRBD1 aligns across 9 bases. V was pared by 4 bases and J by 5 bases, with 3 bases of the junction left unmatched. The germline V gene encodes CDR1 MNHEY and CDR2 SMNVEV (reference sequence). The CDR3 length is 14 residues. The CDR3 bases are TGTGCCAGCAGTTCCGGGGACAGGGATCAGCCCCAGCATTTT. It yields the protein CASSSGDRDQPQHF.